The 3 T cell receptor beta chains below come from one sample, sequenced in a study of radiotherapy plus CTLA-4 blockade in lung cancer. The assay was immunoSEQ multiplex PCR, and TCRdb's table has in-frame clones only and misses some. The sample lists tens of thousands of clones, 76% seen once, with about a sixth in the top ten. Source: peripheral blood, taken from a patient treated with radiotherapy plus ipilimumab. The receptors shown here come from a human donor with non-small cell lung cancer whose response to radiotherapy plus ipilimumab could not be evaluated. Some clones in this sample may be carry-over from other donors' samples.

This clone was seen more than once but under ten times. The same CDR3 arises from other DNA sequences in this sample as well. The chain couples TRBV18 to TRBJ1-1; TRBD1 matches 7 bases. With V trimmed by 5 bases and J by 3 bases, 3 bases remained unmatched. The CDR3 has 13 residues. Germline CDR1 is KGHSH and CDR2 is LQKENI. CDR3 protein: CASSRGPDTEAFF. In DNA form, the CDR3 reads TGTGCCAGCTCAAGGGGGCCGGACACTGAAGCTTTCTTT.

This chain joins TRBV29-1 and TRBJ1-5; D not certain. The CDR3 runs 12 residues. Germline V gene data show CDR1 as SQVTM and CDR2 as ANQGSEA. V was shortened by 4 bases and J by 7 bases, with 11 bases between the two germline ends. The CDR3 region has the DNA TGCAGCGTTGTAGAGGAGGGCCAGCCCCAGCATTTT. The encoded protein is CSVVEEGQPQHF.

The J gene is TRBJ1-6, the V gene TRBV7-9; 7 bases align to TRBD1. This CDR3 contains 14 residues. Germline V gene lookup returns CDR1 SEHNR and CDR2 FQNEAQ (reference sequence). The J segment lost 5 bases and the V segment lost 5 bases, leaving 3 bases of the junction unmatched. This chain's CDR3 is CASSLDRNNSPLHF. The CDR3 nucleotides read TGTGCCAGCAGCCTGGACAGGAATAATTCACCCCTCCACTTT.